This T cell receptor beta chain was sequenced during a study of CD4 and CD8 cells across lung adenocarcinoma regions listed by TCRdb under 2018. About the full investigation: The study examined intratumor heterogeneity of the T cell receptor repertoire by comparing tumor centers with tumor margins.

The protocol used for the library was PCR. Sequencing took place on a HiSeq X Ten. TCRdb reworked the public reads: Q25 trimming with fastp, MiXCR clone assembly, productive beta chains retained. Rows with one shared CDR3 protein collapse into an entry with the most common genes and DNA. The sample table shows about 12,000 distinct CDR3 sequences, and roughly 60% are seen once. Roughly 40% of the sample is in the top ten clones. Donors were patients with localized lung adenocarcinoma, a subtype of non-small cell lung cancer. The samples were taken from the margins of localized lung adenocarcinomas. For TCR repertoire analysis, CD8+ T cells taken from tumor tissue were profiled apart from CD4+ T cells. From its cysteine to its phenylalanine, the CDR3 spans 13 amino acids. This entry keeps only the CDR3 DNA: 39 bases, framed from base 1. V is shortened by 8 bases, J by 1 base, and the region joining them spans 8 bases. According to the germline V gene, CDR1 reads MNHNS and CDR2 reads SASEGT.

A note on this clonotype: Its antigen specificity is not known. No base quality information exists; no much larger clone differs at one position.

The chain was built from TRBV6-1 and TRBJ2-2; no D gene call is confident. The sequence was collected from a female donor with lung adenocarcinoma. The CD4 and CD8 labels of this study may be unreliable. The sample consisted of CD8+ T cells from the margin of a lung tumor. The label giving this sample's cell subset or site can be read as: tumor margin region. This receptor carries the CDR3 CASGRVNTGELFF. The nucleotide sequence is TGTGCCAGCGGCAGAGTGAACACCGGGGAGCTGTTTTTT.